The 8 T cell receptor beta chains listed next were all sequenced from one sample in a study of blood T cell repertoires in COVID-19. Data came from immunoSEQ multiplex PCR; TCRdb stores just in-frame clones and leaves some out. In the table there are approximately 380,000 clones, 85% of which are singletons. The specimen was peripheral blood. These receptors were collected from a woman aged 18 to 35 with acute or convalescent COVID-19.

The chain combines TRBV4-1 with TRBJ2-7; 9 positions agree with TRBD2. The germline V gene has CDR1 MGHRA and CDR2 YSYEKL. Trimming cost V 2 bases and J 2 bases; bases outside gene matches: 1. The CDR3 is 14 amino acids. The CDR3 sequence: CASSQSSGAYEQYF. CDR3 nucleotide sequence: TGCGCCAGCAGCCAATCTAGCGGGGCCTACGAGCAGTACTTC.

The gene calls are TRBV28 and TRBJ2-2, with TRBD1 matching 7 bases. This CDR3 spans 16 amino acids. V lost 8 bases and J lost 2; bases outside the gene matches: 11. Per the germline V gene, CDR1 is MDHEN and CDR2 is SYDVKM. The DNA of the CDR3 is TGTGCCAGCGGCCCGCCAGGGGGAGAAAACACCGGGGAGCTGTTTTTT. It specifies CASGPPGGENTGELFF.

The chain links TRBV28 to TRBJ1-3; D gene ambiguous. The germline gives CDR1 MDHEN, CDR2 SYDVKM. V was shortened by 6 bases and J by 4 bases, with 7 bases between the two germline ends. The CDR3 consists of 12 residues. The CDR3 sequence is CASSPKGNTIYF. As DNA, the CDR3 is TGTGCCAGCAGCCCCAAAGGAAACACCATATATTTT.

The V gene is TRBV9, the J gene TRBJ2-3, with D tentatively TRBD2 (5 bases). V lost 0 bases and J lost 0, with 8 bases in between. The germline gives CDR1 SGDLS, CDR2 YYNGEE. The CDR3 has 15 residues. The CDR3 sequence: CASSVEGASTDTQYF. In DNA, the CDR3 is TGTGCCAGCAGCGTAGAGGGAGCGAGCACAGATACGCAGTATTTT.

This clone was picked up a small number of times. For the CDR3, the DNA is TGTGCCAGCAGTTCTCAATGGGCTTCACCCCTCCACTTT. Translation gives CASSSQWASPLHF. This sequence joins TRBV27 and TRBJ1-6; D is unclear. Germline V gene data show CDR1 as MNHEY and CDR2 as SMNVEV (reference sequence). Trimming removed 4 bases from V and 9 bases from J, with 10 bases in between. The CDR3 sequence is 13 residues long.

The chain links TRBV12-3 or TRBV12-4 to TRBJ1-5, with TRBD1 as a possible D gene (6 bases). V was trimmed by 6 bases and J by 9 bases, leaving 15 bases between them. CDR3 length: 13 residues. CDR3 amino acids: CASREKGQWPQHF. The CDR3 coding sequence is TGTGCCAGCAGGGAAAAGGGACAATGGCCCCAGCATTTT.

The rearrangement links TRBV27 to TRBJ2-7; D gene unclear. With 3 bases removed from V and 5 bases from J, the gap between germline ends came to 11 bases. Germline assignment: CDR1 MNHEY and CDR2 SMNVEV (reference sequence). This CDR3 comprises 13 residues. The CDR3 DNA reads TGTGCCAGCAGTTTTACACCGAACCACGAGCAGTACTTC. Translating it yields CASSFTPNHEQYF.

The CDR3: CASSTGLAEPYEQYF. In nucleotides, the CDR3 is TGTGCCAGCAGCACTGGACTAGCGGAGCCCTACGAGCAGTACTTC. The chain recombines TRBV9 with TRBJ2-7; 10 nucleotides line up with TRBD2. Losses at the gene ends were 4 bases for V and 2 bases for J; bases not matched to a gene: 6. Germline CDR1 SGDLS, CDR2 YYNGEE. The CDR3 contains 15 residues.